This T cell receptor beta chain was recovered during a study of neurological immune-mediated disorders. Time point given: longitudinal time-point 1 (baseline). PBMCs stored at -80 C, numbering 2 million, were the origin of the unsorted libraries. Ten or more counts support this clonotype. Its antigen is not identified. From germline, CDR1 is SGHAT and CDR2 FQNNGV. J gave up 7 bases and V 1 base, and 4 bases lay outside the gene matches. The CDR3 contains 16 residues. Synthesis of cDNA was performed by 5'RACE using 10-nucleotide random UMIs. A single run covered 15-18 subjects with over 170 million TCR-beta sequences. From the 5' RACE reads, TCRdb called clonotypes with MiXCR, one entry per CDR3 protein. The sample lists 70,000 to 75,000 distinct CDR3 sequences, roughly an eighth occurring once. Findings of the study overall: None of the CDR3 amino acid sequences found in expanded clones was shared across subjects. This suggests that the TCR-beta repertoires were private in all groups.

The chain links TRBV11-2 to TRBJ2-3; 14 bases align to TRBD2. The receptor comes from a female donor with HTLV-1-associated myelopathy (HAM/TSP). The material sequenced was PBMCs. The CDR3 loop is CASSLVTSGGVYTQYF. In DNA form, the CDR3 reads TGTGCCAGCAGCTTAGTGACTAGCGGGGGGGTTTATACGCAGTATTTT.